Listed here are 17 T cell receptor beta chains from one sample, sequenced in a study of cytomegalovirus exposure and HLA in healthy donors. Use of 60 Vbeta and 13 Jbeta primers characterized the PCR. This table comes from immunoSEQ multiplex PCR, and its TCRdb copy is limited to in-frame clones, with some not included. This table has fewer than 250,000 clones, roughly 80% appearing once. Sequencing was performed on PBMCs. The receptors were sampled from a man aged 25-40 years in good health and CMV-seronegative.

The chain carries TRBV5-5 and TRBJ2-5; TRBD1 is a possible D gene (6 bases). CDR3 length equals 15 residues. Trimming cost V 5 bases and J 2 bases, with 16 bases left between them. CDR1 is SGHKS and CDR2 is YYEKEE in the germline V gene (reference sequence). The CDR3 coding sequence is TGTGCCAGCAGACTTGGGCGGACAGTACAAGAGACCCAGTACTTC. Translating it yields CASRLGRTVQETQYF.

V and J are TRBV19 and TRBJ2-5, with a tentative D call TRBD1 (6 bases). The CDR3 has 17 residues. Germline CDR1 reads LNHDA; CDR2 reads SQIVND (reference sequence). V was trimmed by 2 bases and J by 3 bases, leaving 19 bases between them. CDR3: CASSIIGTNNDEETQYF. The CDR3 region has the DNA TGTGCCAGTAGTATAATTGGGACAAATAACGACGAAGAGACCCAGTACTTC.

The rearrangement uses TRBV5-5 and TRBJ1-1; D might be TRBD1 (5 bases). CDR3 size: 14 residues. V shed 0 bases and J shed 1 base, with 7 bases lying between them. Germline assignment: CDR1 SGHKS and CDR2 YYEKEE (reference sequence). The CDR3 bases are TGTGCCAGCAGCTTGGGGACACGGAACACTGAAGCTTTCTTT. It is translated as CASSLGTRNTEAFF.

The DNA for the CDR3 is TGCGCCAGCAGCCCAGGAGCGGGGTATGGGGATACGCAGTATTTT. Its protein is CASSPGAGYGDTQYF. The chain couples TRBV4-3 to TRBJ2-3; 7 bases are a match to TRBD2. With 4 bases clipped from V and 6 bases from J, the junction kept 10 bases outside the gene matches. The CDR3 spans 15 residues. CDR1 and CDR2 from the germline V gene are LGHNA and YSLEER.

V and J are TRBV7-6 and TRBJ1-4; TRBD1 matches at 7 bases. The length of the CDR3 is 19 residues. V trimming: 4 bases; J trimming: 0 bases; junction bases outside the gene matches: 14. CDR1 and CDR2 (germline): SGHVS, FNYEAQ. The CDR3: CASSSGTEGPVATNEKLFF. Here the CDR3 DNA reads TGTGCCAGCAGCTCTGGGACAGAAGGACCCGTTGCAACTAATGAAAAACTGTTTTTT.

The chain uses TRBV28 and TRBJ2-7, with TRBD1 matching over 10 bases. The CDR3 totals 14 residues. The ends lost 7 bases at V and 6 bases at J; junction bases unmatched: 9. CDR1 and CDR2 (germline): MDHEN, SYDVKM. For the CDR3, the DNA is TGTGCCAGCAAACCTGGGACAGGGGCGGGCGAGCAGTACTTC. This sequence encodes CASKPGTGAGEQYF. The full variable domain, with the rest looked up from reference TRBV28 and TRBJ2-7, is DVKVTQSSRYLVKRTGEKVFLECVQDMDHENMFWYRQDPGLGLRLIYFSYDVKMKEKGDIPEGYSVSREKKERFSLILESASTNQTSMYLCASKPGTGAGEQYFGPGTRLTVT.

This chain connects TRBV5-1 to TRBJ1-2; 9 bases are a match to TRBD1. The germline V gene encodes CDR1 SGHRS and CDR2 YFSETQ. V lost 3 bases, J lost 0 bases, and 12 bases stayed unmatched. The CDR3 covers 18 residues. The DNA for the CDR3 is TGCGCCAGCAGCTCGCTGGGACAGGGACTAGCGACTAACTATGGCTACACCTTC. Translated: CASSSLGQGLATNYGYTF.

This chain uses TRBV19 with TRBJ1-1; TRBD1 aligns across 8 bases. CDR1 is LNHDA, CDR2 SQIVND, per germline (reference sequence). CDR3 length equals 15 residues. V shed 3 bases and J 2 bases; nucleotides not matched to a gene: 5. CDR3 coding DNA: TGTGCCAGTAGTATCAACAGGGGGAGAAACACTGAAGCTTTCTTT. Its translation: CASSINRGRNTEAFF.

The CDR3 region has the DNA TGTGCCAGCAGTAGGAGGTCTGAGCAGTTCTTC. Translating gives CASSRRSEQFF. The chain carries TRBV27 and TRBJ2-1; tentative D call: TRBD2 (5 bases). Trimming cost V 5 bases and J 9 bases, with 8 bases left between them. The germline gives CDR1 MNHEY, CDR2 SMNVEV (reference sequence). The CDR3 sequence is 11 residues long.

As DNA, the CDR3 is TGTGCCAGTACCCGGACTCCCCGGGCAACTAATGAAAAACTGTTTTTT. Amino acids: CASTRTPRATNEKLFF. The chain uses TRBV9 and TRBJ1-4, with D unresolved. V lost 8 bases and J lost 0, with 17 bases in between. Germline CDR1 SGDLS, CDR2 YYNGEE. This CDR3 is 16 amino acids long.

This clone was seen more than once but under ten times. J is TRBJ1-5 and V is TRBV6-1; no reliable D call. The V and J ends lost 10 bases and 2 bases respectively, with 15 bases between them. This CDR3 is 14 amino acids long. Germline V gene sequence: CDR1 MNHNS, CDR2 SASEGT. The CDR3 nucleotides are TGTGCCACACGCCGGACGGAGGGCAATCAGCCCCAGCATTTT. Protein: CATRRTEGNQPQHF.

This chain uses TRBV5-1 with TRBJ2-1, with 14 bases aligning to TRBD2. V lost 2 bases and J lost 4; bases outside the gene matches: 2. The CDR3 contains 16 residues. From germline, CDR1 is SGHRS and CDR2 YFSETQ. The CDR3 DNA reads TGCGCCAGCAGCTTACGGACTAGCGGGGGGTACAATGAGCAGTTCTTC. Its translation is CASSLRTSGGYNEQFF.

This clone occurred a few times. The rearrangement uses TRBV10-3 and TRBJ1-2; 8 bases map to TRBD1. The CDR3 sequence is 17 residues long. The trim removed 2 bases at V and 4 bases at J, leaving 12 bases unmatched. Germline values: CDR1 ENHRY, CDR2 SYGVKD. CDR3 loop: CAISEVIRGQGGYGYTF. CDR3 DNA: TGTGCCATCAGTGAGGTGATCAGAGGACAGGGAGGCTATGGCTACACCTTC.

CDR3 protein: CASSLVEGAGEQYF. CDR3 coding DNA: TGTGCCAGCAGCTTAGTGGAGGGGGCCGGCGAGCAGTACTTC. V and J are TRBV11-1 and TRBJ2-7; D is possibly TRBD1 (7 bases). V was trimmed by 1 base and J by 6 bases, leaving 13 bases between them. This CDR3 spans 14 amino acids. CDR1 is SGHAT and CDR2 is FQDESV in the germline V gene (reference sequence).

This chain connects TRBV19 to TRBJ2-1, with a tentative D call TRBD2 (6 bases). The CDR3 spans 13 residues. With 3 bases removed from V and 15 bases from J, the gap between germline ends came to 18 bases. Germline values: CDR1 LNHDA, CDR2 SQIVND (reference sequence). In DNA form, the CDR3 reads TGTGCCAGTAGTATCTGGGCCTCGGGGGAGGTGTTCTTC. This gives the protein CASSIWASGEVFF. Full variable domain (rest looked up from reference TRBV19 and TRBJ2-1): DGGITQSPKYLFRKEGQNVTLSCEQNLNHDAMYWYRQDPGQGLRLIYYSQIVNDFQKGDIAEGYSVSREKKESFPLTVTSAQKNPTAFYLCASSIWASGEVFFGPGTRLTVL.

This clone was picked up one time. CDR3 DNA: TGCAGCGTTGACAGGCTCGGCAATGAGCAGTTCTTC. This sequence encodes CSVDRLGNEQFF. The chain is built from TRBV29-1 and TRBJ2-1; the D is unclear. Germline V gene sequence: CDR1 SQVTM, CDR2 ANQGSEA. The CDR3 runs to 12 residues. V was trimmed by 3 bases and J by 6 bases, leaving 9 bases between them.

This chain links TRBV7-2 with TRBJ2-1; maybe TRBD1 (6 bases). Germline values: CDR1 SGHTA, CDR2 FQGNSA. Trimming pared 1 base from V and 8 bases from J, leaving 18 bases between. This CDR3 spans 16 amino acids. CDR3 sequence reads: CASSLDLGQPGDEQFF. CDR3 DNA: TGTGCCAGCAGCTTAGACCTGGGACAACCTGGAGATGAGCAGTTCTTC. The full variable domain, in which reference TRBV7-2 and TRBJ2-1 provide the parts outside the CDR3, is GAGVSQSPSNKVTEKGKDVELRCDPISGHTALYWYRQSLGQGLEFLIYFQGNSAPDKSGLPSDRFSAERTGGSVSTLTIQRTQQEDSAVYLCASSLDLGQPGDEQFFGPGTRLTVL.